What follows describes a single T cell receptor beta chain. Germline V gene sequence: CDR1 MDHEN, CDR2 SYDVKM. The CDR3 spans 14 residues. Trimming cost V 6 bases and J 8 bases, with 19 bases left between them. The data derive from a study of blood T cell repertoires in COVID-19. About the study: PBMCs, B-cell-depleted T cells, or T cells provided the cDNA or gDNA that made up the material.

Donors of Cohort 3 who recovered were those that had two negative PCRs, clearance, or symptom resolution. As originally analysed: Amplification of reference gene primers provided the estimated nucleated cell counts. The table came from immunoSEQ multiplex PCR; TCRdb's copy has only in-frame clones and leaves some out. Clonal size and the V and J genes are those of that table, whereas D and trimming came from the DNA. The repertoire consists of 140,000 to 150,000 clones, with about 90% occurring once and the leading ten covering 11%. The sequenced sample consisted of PBMCs or T cells enriched from blood (not recorded which). The receptor was derived from a man aged 55 to 70 who had recovered from COVID-19. J is TRBJ1-2 and V is TRBV28; D may be TRBD1 (5 bases). CDR3 sequence reads: CASRGPGASGGYTF. Here the CDR3 DNA reads TGTGCCAGCAGGGGACCGGGCGCTAGCGGGGGCTACACCTTC.